One sample yielded the 27 T cell receptor beta chains listed below, sequenced in a study of stem cell transplantation in POMP-related autoinflammatory disease. The method was immunoSEQ multiplex PCR; TCRdb's version includes in-frame clones alone and lacks a portion of them. This sample has more than 25,000 clones, with approximately 86% found just once. Source: CD4+ T cells from PBMCs, taken before stem cell transplantation. These receptors came from a human donor with POMP-related autoinflammation and immune dysregulation (PRAID).

The rearrangement joins TRBV19 to TRBJ2-7; 10 bases are shared with TRBD1. This CDR3 has 17 residues. The V gene's germline CDR1 is LNHDA and CDR2 SQIVND (reference sequence). With 7 bases clipped from V and 6 bases from J, the junction kept 18 bases outside the gene matches. CDR3 DNA: TGTGCCAGTACTCCCCGGTGGGGACAGGGGAGCAGCGGCGAGCAGTACTTC. The encoded protein is CASTPRWGQGSSGEQYF.

This chain uses TRBV19 with TRBJ1-5; TRBD1 agrees at 11 bases. The V segment lost 5 bases and the J segment 7 bases; nucleotides outside the gene matches: 13. This CDR3 region has 17 residues. Germline V gives CDR1 LNHDA, CDR2 SQIVND (reference sequence). In DNA, the CDR3 is TGTGCCAGTAGTTCGAGGTTGGGGACAGGGGGATGGCAGCCCCAGCATTTT. This translates into CASSSRLGTGGWQPQHF.

This chain's CDR3 is CASSELTGLGAKNIQYF. The CDR3 DNA is TGCGCCAGCAGTGAGTTGACAGGGTTAGGGGCCAAAAACATTCAGTACTTC. The chain links TRBV10-2 to TRBJ2-4; TRBD1 agrees at 7 bases. Germline V CDR1 and CDR2: WSHSY, SAAADI. The CDR3 consists of 17 residues. J gave up 1 base and V 1 base, and 7 bases lay outside the gene matches.

This chain joins TRBV4-1 and TRBJ2-2; D unclear. V lost 0 bases and J 0 bases, leaving 11 bases between the germline ends. CDR1 and CDR2 from the germline V gene are MGHRA and YSYEKL. The CDR3 sequence is 17 residues long. This chain's CDR3 is CASSQDPQRTNTGELFF. The CDR3 DNA is TGCGCCAGCAGCCAAGATCCACAGCGAACGAACACCGGGGAGCTGTTTTTT.

This clone is a singleton in its sample. This rearrangement joins TRBV28 to TRBJ2-4; D uncertain. The CDR3 runs 13 residues. The germline gives CDR1 MDHEN, CDR2 SYDVKM. Trimming left V 8 bases short and J 0 bases short, with 8 bases between. DNA for the CDR3: TGTGCCAGCCTGACATTAGCCAAAAACATTCAGTACTTC. This translates into CASLTLAKNIQYF.

V gene TRBV28 combines with J gene TRBJ1-1; D might be TRBD1 (6 bases). Germline V lookup: CDR1 MDHEN, CDR2 SYDVKM. The CDR3 has 14 residues. V lost 6 bases, J lost 1 base, and 12 bases lay in between. CDR3 residues: CASRPPRGNTEAFF. The CDR3 coding sequence is TGTGCCAGCAGGCCGCCCAGGGGGAACACTGAAGCTTTCTTT.

The sample holds one count of this clone. This chain joins TRBV29-1 and TRBJ2-7; tentatively, D is TRBD1 or TRBD2 (5 bases each). This CDR3 is 16 amino acids long. V was clipped by 2 bases and J by 4 bases, with 21 bases between them. The germline V gene has CDR1 SQVTM and CDR2 ANQGSEA. In DNA, the CDR3 is TGCAGCGTTGAAAAGGTGGGGGAGTCCCAGATATACGAGCAGTACTTC. This encodes CSVEKVGESQIYEQYF.

V gene TRBV6-5 combines with J gene TRBJ2-2, with D hard to call. V lost 4 bases and J 3 bases, leaving 3 bases between the germline ends. CDR3 length: 12 amino acids. Germline V gives CDR1 MNHEY, CDR2 SVGAGI. The chain's CDR3 is CASSWDTGELFF. The CDR3 coding sequence is TGTGCCAGCAGTTGGGACACCGGGGAGCTGTTTTTT.

The chain joins TRBV7-2 to TRBJ2-5, with TRBD2 matching 9 bases. This CDR3 is 15 amino acids long. The V segment lost 0 bases and the J segment 1 base; nucleotides outside the gene matches: 0. Germline V gene lookup returns CDR1 SGHTA and CDR2 FQGNSA. The chain's CDR3 is CASSLASGGQETQYF. In DNA form, the CDR3 reads TGTGCCAGCAGCTTAGCTAGCGGGGGCCAAGAGACCCAGTACTTC.

The chain carries TRBV7-6 and TRBJ2-1, with D perhaps matching TRBD2 (6 bases). Germline assignment: CDR1 SGHVS and CDR2 FNYEAQ. V gave up 5 bases and J gave up 1 base, with 15 bases separating them. This CDR3 contains 16 residues. The CDR3 DNA reads TGTGCCAGCAGCCCCTTTAGCGGTTCTTCCTACAATGAGCAGTTCTTC. It encodes CASSPFSGSSYNEQFF.

The chain joins TRBV4-1 to TRBJ2-5; possible D gene TRBD1, 5 bases. The V end lost 0 bases, the J end lost 2 bases, and 10 bases lay between the germline ends. CDR1 is MGHRA, CDR2 YSYEKL, per germline. The CDR3 has 15 residues. The CDR3: CASSQEKQGQETQYF. CDR3 nucleotides: TGCGCCAGCAGCCAAGAAAAGCAGGGACAAGAGACCCAGTACTTC.

The rearrangement joins TRBV4-2 to TRBJ1-1; D is unclear. CDR1 and CDR2 from the germline V gene are LGHNA and YNFKEQ. CDR3 size: 15 residues. V was shortened by 1 base and J by 7 bases, with 16 bases between the two germline ends. The CDR3 DNA is TGTGCCAGCAGCCAAGTCGGGGAGGGCCCGGTTGAAGCTTTCTTT. This sequence encodes CASSQVGEGPVEAFF.

The chain combines TRBV4-1 with TRBJ1-2; a possible D gene is TRBD1 (6 bases). Germline CDR1 reads MGHRA; CDR2 reads YSYEKL. Deletions cut 0 bases from V and 2 bases from J, with 16 bases between. This CDR3 is built from 17 residues. The CDR3 coding sequence is TGCGCCAGCAGCCAAGATCCTGGGGGGGCCGTCAACTATGGCTACACCTTC. Its protein is CASSQDPGGAVNYGYTF.

V and J are TRBV14 and TRBJ2-3; the match to TRBD1 covers 7 bases. In germline, CDR1 is SGHDN, CDR2 FVKESK. This CDR3 has 13 amino acids. The junction had 1 base not matched to a gene; V was cut back by 3 bases and J by 4 bases. CDR3 DNA sequence: TGTGCCAGCAGCCACACAGGGGCAGATACGCAGTATTTT. Protein: CASSHTGADTQYF.

This chain links TRBV4-2 with TRBJ1-5, with D tentatively TRBD1 (6 bases). Germline values: CDR1 LGHNA, CDR2 YNFKEQ. The CDR3 is 15 residues long. The V end was cut by 0 bases, the J end by 3 bases, with 9 bases between. CDR3 sequence reads: CASSQEGGSNQPQHF. CDR3 in DNA: TGTGCCAGCAGCCAAGAGGGGGGCTCCAATCAGCCCCAGCATTTT.

The V call is TRBV7-9, the J call TRBJ2-7; no definite D call. V lost 3 bases and J lost 3, with 6 bases in between. CDR1 and CDR2 from the germline V gene are SEHNR and FQNEAQ (reference sequence). The CDR3 is 12 residues long. The chain's CDR3 is CASSFHGYEQYF. In nucleotides, the CDR3 is TGTGCCAGCAGCTTCCACGGCTACGAGCAGTACTTC.

The gene calls are TRBV28 and TRBJ1-1, with a weak D call TRBD1 (6 bases). Germline CDR1 reads MDHEN; CDR2 reads SYDVKM. The ends were cut back, 3 bases at V and 1 base at J, with 9 bases in the middle. This CDR3 has 14 residues. The CDR3 coding sequence is TGTGCCAGCAGTTTCCGGGGGCCGAACACTGAAGCTTTCTTT. This sequence encodes CASSFRGPNTEAFF.

V and J are TRBV2 and TRBJ2-3, with a weak D call TRBD2 (6 bases). The CDR3 is 17 residues long. CDR1 is SNHLY, CDR2 FYNNEI, per germline. The V end lost 0 bases, the J end lost 2 bases, and 15 bases lay between the germline ends. CDR3 sequence reads: CASSEALAAGTTDTQYF. The CDR3 nucleotides read TGTGCCAGCAGTGAAGCGCTGGCGGCGGGAACCACAGATACGCAGTATTTT.

The DNA for the CDR3 is TGTGCCAGCAGCCCAACCCCTCAAGGCTACAATGAGCAGTTCTTC. Protein product: CASSPTPQGYNEQFF. The rearrangement links TRBV13 to TRBJ2-1; no reliable D call. In germline, CDR1 is PRHDT, CDR2 FYEKMQ (reference sequence). The V end was cut by 5 bases, the J end by 3 bases, with 14 bases between. This CDR3 spans 15 amino acids.

The chain carries TRBV18 and TRBJ2-7, with D unclear. The V and J ends lost 1 base and 5 bases respectively, with 3 bases between them. Germline V CDR1 and CDR2: KGHSH, LQKENI. The length of the CDR3 is 11 residues. DNA of the CDR3: TGTGCCAGCTCACCACGACACGAGCAGTACTTC. It is translated as CASSPRHEQYF.

V usage is TRBV28 and J usage is TRBJ2-7; D possibly uses TRBD1 or TRBD2 (6 bases each). The CDR3 is 14 residues long. Deletions cut 4 bases from V and 5 bases from J, with 15 bases between. Germline V gene lookup returns CDR1 MDHEN and CDR2 SYDVKM. This CDR3 is CASSSLSGGNEQYF. CDR3 DNA: TGTGCCAGCAGTTCCTTGTCCGGGGGCAACGAGCAGTACTTC. Complete variable domain (other parts from reference TRBV28 and TRBJ2-7): DVKVTQSSRYLVKRTGEKVFLECVQDMDHENMFWYRQDPGLGLRLIYFSYDVKMKEKGDIPEGYSVSREKKERFSLILESASTNQTSMYLCASSSLSGGNEQYFGPGTRLTVT.

The V and J genes are TRBV5-1 and TRBJ2-3; TRBD2 is a possible D gene (5 bases). The V gene's germline CDR1 is SGHRS and CDR2 YFSETQ. This CDR3 contains 15 residues. Trimming left V 0 bases short and J 0 bases short, with 8 bases between. DNA for the CDR3: TGCGCCAGCAGCTTGGGATGGACTAGCACAGATACGCAGTATTTT. Encoded protein: CASSLGWTSTDTQYF.

The CDR3 nucleotides read TGTGCCAGCAGTTACTCGTTTACACAAACAGATACGCAGTATTTT. This codes for CASSYSFTQTDTQYF. The chain combines TRBV6-5 with TRBJ2-3; no firm D call. The V and J ends lost 0 bases and 3 bases respectively, with 10 bases between them. This CDR3 has 15 amino acids. Germline lookup yields CDR1 MNHEY and CDR2 SVGAGI.

This clone was detected a few times. The chain couples TRBV5-1 to TRBJ2-7; 9 bases map to TRBD1. This CDR3 is 14 amino acids long. J gave up 4 bases and V 1 base, and 3 bases lay outside the gene matches. Germline assignment: CDR1 SGHRS and CDR2 YFSETQ. The CDR3 region has the DNA TGCGCCAGCAGCTTGACAGGGGGCGGGTACGAGCAGTACTTC. Translation gives CASSLTGGGYEQYF.

A single count supports this clone. The chain uses TRBV7-9 and TRBJ2-5; D is unresolved. The CDR3 covers 12 residues. V was pared by 1 base and J by 2 bases, with 2 bases between. From germline, CDR1 is SEHNR and CDR2 FQNEAQ (reference sequence). CDR3 sequence (DNA): TGTGCCAGCAGCTTAGGGCAAGAGACCCAGTACTTC. Amino acid sequence: CASSLGQETQYF.

The V gene is TRBV5-5, the J gene TRBJ2-2; D gene ambiguous. Germline V gene lookup returns CDR1 SGHKS and CDR2 YYEKEE (reference sequence). This CDR3 is 14 amino acids long. V gave up 7 bases and J gave up 7 bases, with 17 bases separating them. The CDR3: CASGQTPTDGELFF. CDR3 coding DNA: TGTGCCAGCGGGCAGACACCTACGGACGGGGAGCTGTTTTTT. The variable domain in full, with the rest retrieved from reference TRBV5-5 and TRBJ2-2, is DAGVTQSPTHLIKTRGQQVTLRCSPISGHKSVSWYQQVLGQGPQFIFQYYEKEERGRGNFPDRFSARQFPNYSSELNVNALLLGDSALYLCASGQTPTDGELFFGEGSRLTVL.

The rearrangement uses TRBV12-5 and TRBJ2-3; TRBD2 is a possible D gene (5 bases). V was trimmed by 5 bases and J by 3 bases, leaving 6 bases between them. The CDR3 extends over 12 amino acids. Germline lookup yields CDR1 LGHNT and CDR2 FRNRAP. CDR3 DNA sequence: TGTGCTAGTGGTCCGGGAACAGATACGCAGTATTTT. Amino acid sequence: CASGPGTDTQYF.